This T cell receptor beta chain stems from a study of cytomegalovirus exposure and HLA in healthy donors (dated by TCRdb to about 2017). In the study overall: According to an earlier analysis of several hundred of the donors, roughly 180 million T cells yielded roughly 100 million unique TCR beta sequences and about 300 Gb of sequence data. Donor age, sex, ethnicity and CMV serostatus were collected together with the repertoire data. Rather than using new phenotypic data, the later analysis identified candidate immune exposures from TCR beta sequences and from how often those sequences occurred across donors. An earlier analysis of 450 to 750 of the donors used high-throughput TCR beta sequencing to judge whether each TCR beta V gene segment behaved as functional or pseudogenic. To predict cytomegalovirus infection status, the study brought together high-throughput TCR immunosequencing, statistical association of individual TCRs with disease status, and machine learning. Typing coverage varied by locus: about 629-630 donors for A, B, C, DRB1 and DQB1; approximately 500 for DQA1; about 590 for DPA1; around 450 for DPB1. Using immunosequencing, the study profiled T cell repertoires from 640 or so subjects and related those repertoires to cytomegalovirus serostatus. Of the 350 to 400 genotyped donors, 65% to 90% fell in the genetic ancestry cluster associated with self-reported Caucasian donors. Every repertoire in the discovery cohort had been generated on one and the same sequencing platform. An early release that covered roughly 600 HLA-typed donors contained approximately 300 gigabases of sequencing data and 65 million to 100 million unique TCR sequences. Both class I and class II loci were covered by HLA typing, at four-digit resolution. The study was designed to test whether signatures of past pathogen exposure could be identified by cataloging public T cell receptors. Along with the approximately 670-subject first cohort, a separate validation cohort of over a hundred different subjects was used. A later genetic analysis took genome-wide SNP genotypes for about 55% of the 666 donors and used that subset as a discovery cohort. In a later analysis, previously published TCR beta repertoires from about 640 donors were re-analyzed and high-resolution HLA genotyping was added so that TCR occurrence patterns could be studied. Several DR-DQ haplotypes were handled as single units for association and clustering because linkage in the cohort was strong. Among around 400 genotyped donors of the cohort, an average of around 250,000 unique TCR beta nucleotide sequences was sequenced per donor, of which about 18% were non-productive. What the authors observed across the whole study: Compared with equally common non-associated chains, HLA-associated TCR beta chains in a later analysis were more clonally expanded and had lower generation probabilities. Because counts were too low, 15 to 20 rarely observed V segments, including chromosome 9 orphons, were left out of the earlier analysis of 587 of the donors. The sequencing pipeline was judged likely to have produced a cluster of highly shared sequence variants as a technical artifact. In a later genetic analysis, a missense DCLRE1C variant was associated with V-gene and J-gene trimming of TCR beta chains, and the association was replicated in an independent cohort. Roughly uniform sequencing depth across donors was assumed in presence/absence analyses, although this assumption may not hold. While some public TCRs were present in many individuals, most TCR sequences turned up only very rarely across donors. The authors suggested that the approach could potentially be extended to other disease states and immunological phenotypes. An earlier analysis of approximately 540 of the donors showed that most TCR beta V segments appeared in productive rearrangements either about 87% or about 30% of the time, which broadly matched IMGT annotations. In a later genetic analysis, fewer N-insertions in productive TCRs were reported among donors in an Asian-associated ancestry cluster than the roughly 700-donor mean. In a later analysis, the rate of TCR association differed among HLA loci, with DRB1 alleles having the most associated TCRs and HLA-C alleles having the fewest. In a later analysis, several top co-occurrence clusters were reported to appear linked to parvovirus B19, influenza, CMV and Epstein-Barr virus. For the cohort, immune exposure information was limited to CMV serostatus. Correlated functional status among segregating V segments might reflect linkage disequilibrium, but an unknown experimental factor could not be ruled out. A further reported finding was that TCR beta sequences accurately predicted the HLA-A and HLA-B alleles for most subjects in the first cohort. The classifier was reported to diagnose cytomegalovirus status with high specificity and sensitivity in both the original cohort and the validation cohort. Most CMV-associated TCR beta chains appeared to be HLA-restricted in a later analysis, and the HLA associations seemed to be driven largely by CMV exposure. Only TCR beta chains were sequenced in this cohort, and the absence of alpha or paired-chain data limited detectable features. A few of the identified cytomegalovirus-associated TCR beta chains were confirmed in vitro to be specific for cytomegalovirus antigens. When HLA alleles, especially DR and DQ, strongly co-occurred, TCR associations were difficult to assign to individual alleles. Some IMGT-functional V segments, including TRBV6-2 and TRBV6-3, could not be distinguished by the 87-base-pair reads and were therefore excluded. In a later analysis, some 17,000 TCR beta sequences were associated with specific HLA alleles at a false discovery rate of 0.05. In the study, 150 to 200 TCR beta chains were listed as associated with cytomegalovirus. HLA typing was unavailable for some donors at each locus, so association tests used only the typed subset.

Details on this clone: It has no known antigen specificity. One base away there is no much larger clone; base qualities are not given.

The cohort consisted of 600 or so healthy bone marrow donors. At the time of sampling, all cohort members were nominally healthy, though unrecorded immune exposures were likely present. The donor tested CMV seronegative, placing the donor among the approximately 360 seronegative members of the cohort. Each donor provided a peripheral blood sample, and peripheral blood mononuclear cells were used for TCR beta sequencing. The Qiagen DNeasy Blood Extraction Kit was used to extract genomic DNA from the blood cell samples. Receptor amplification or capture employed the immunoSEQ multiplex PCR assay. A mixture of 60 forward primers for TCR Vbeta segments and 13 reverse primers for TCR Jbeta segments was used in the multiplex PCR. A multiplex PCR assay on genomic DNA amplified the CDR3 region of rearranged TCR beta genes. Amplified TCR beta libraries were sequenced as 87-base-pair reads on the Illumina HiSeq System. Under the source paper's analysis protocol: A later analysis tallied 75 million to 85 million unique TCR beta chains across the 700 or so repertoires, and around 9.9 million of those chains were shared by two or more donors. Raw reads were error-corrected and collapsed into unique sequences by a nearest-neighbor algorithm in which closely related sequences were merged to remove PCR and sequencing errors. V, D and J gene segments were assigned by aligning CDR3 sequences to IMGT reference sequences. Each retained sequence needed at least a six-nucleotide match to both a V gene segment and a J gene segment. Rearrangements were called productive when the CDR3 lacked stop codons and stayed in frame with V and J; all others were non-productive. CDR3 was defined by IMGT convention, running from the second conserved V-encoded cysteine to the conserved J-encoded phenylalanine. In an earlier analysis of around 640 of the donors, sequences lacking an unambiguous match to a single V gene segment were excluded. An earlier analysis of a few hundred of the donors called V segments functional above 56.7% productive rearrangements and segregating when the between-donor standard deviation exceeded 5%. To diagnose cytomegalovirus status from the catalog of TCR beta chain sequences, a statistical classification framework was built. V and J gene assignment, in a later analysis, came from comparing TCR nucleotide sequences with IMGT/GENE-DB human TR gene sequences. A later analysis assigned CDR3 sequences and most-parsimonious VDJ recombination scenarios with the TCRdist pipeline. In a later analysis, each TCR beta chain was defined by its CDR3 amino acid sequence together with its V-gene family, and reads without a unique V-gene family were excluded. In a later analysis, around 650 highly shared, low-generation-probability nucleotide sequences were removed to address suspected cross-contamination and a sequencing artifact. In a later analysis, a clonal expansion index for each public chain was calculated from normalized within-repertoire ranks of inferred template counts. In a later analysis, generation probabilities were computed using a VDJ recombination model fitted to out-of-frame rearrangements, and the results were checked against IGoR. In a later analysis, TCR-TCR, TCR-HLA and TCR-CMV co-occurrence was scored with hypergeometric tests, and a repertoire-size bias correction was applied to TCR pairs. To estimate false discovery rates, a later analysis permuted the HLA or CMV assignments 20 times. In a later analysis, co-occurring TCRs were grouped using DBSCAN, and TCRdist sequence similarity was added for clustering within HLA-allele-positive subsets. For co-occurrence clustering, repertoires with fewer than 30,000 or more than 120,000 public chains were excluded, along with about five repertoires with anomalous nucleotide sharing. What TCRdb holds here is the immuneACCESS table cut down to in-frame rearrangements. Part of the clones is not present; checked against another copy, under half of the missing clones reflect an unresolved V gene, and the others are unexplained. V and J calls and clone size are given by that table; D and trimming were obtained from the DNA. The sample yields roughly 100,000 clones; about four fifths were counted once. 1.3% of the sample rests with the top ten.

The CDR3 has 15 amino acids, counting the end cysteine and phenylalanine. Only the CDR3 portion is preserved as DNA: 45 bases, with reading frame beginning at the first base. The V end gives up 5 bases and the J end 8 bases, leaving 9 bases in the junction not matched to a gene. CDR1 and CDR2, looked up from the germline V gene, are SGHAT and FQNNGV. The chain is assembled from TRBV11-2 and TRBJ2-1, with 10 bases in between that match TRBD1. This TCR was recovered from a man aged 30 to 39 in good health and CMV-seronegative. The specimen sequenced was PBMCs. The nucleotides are TGTGCCAGCAGCAAAACCGGGACAGGGGTGGATGAGCAGTTCTTC. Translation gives CASSKTGTGVDEQFF.